The 29 T cell receptor beta chains below come from one sample, sequenced in a study of Tregs in tolerant kidney transplant recipients. Generated by immunoSEQ multiplex PCR, the TCRdb table keeps only in-frame clones and is missing some. The table lists 7,000 to 9,000 clones, 45% to 50% of them singletons. No antigen is known for these receptors. The sample comprised CD4+ T cells from blood cultured with allogeneic cells. These TCRs come from a human donor in good health.

V gene TRBV11-3 combines with J gene TRBJ2-7; tentatively, D is TRBD1 or TRBD2 (5 bases each). V lost 5 bases and J lost 4, with 18 bases in between. The CDR3 has 15 amino acids. Germline CDR1 and CDR2: SGHNT and YENEEA. CDR3 sequence: CASSLRDPPNYEQYF. Here the CDR3 DNA reads TGTGCCAGCAGCCTCCGGGACCCTCCAAATTACGAGCAGTACTTC.

This clone has more than one count but fewer than ten. The chain couples TRBV2 to TRBJ2-2; 8 bases agree with TRBD1. The trim removed 6 bases at V and 5 bases at J, leaving 8 bases unmatched. The CDR3 consists of 15 residues. Germline assignment: CDR1 SNHLY and CDR2 FYNNEI. The CDR3 protein is CASRKTGARTGELFF. The CDR3 DNA sequence: TGTGCCAGCAGAAAGACAGGGGCAAGAACCGGGGAGCTGTTTTTT.

The chain recombines TRBV6-5 with TRBJ2-7, with D tentatively TRBD1 or TRBD2 (5 bases each). The germline gives CDR1 MNHEY, CDR2 SVGAGI. This CDR3 has 15 residues. V gave up 5 bases and J gave up 5 bases, with 19 bases separating them. CDR3 amino acids: CASSGRGRAGNEQYF. In nucleotides, the CDR3 is TGTGCCAGCAGTGGTCGTGGGAGAGCAGGGAACGAGCAGTACTTC.

The chain uses TRBV7-2 and TRBJ1-3, with a weak D call TRBD1 (5 bases). V gave up 2 bases and J gave up 0 bases, with 5 bases separating them. CDR3 size: 14 residues. Germline CDR1 reads SGHTA; CDR2 reads FQGNSA. For the CDR3, the DNA is TGTGCCAGCAGCTTACAGGGCTCTGGAAACACCATATATTTT. Translation: CASSLQGSGNTIYF.

This clone is judged medium-sized. The chain combines TRBV19 with TRBJ1-2; TRBD1 matches at 9 bases. V gave up 5 bases and J gave up 7 bases; unmatched junction bases: 2. Germline V gives CDR1 LNHDA, CDR2 SQIVND (reference sequence). This CDR3 comprises 12 residues. The CDR3 DNA reads as TGTGCCAGTAGTGGACAGGGGAGTGGCTACACCTTC. Its protein product is CASSGQGSGYTF.

This clone showed up just a few times. The genes are TRBV28 and TRBJ1-5, with 12 bases lining up with TRBD1. The trim removed 4 bases at V and 6 bases at J, leaving 10 bases unmatched. This CDR3 spans 17 amino acids. Germline V lookup: CDR1 MDHEN, CDR2 SYDVKM. CDR3: CASSSLTGQGAGQPQHF. Here the CDR3 DNA reads TGTGCCAGCAGTTCGCTCACGGGACAGGGGGCTGGTCAGCCCCAGCATTTT.

This chain joins TRBV11-2 and TRBJ1-2; D is possibly TRBD1 (5 bases). V lost 0 bases and J lost 4, with 15 bases in between. The CDR3 length is 16 residues. Looked up from germline, CDR1 is SGHAT and CDR2 is FQNNGV. The CDR3 sequence: CASSLDGGLKGYGYTF. CDR3 nucleotide sequence: TGTGCCAGCAGCTTAGATGGGGGACTCAAGGGCTATGGCTACACCTTC. Filled out from reference TRBV11-2 and TRBJ1-2, the complete variable domain reads EAGVAQSPRYKIIEKRQSVAFWCNPISGHATLYWYQQILGQGPKLLIQFQNNGVVDDSQLPKDRFSAERLKGVDSTLKIQPAKLEDSAVYLCASSLDGGLKGYGYTFGSGTRLTVV.

CDR3 amino acids: CASRLTSTDTQYF. The CDR3 DNA reads TGTGCCAGCCGACTTACTAGCACAGATACGCAGTATTTT. The chain employs TRBV7-3 and TRBJ2-3; unclear D gene. Per germline, CDR1 SGHTA and CDR2 FQGTGA. The V end was cut by 8 bases, the J end by 0 bases, with 9 bases between. This CDR3 is built from 13 residues.

This clone has just a few counts. This rearrangement joins TRBV10-3 to TRBJ2-3; D might be TRBD2 (6 bases). The CDR3 covers 17 residues. The germline V gene has CDR1 ENHRY and CDR2 SYGVKD. The V gene lost 3 bases and the J gene lost 5 bases, with 21 bases spanning the gap. CDR3 sequence (DNA): TGTGCCATCAGTGAAAGGAGGGACTTGGTTAAGATAGATACGCAGTATTTT. Its translation: CAISERRDLVKIDTQYF.

This clone qualifies as medium-sized. The chain uses TRBV6-5 and TRBJ2-5, with 7 nucleotides matching TRBD1. Germline CDR1 MNHEY, CDR2 SVGAGI. The CDR3 has 14 residues. Trimming removed 7 bases from V and 3 bases from J; junction bases left unmatched: 8. In DNA, the CDR3 is TGTGCCAGCACTCCACAGGGGAAGGAAGAGACCCAGTACTTC. Residues: CASTPQGKEETQYF.

The rearrangement links TRBV6-5 to TRBJ1-4; D gene ambiguous. Germline V gives CDR1 MNHEY, CDR2 SVGAGI. The CDR3 covers 12 residues. V was trimmed by 5 bases and J by 8 bases, leaving 9 bases between them. The CDR3 spells CASSREGEKLFF. The CDR3 coding sequence is TGTGCCAGCAGTCGGGAAGGAGAAAAACTGTTTTTT.

This clone was detected only once. The chain recombines TRBV18 with TRBJ2-4; D may match TRBD1 or TRBD2 (6 bases each). Trimming removed 2 bases at V and 7 bases at J, with 9 bases between. The CDR3 covers 13 residues. Germline V gene data show CDR1 as KGHSH and CDR2 as LQKENI. The CDR3 here is CASSPAGGNIQYF. CDR3 sequence (DNA): TGTGCCAGCTCACCAGCCGGGGGCAACATTCAGTACTTC.

The chain links TRBV18 to TRBJ2-3; D might be TRBD1 or TRBD2, each matching 6 bases. V lost 3 bases to trimming and J lost 4 bases, with 17 bases between them. The CDR3 is 16 residues long. Germline CDR1 KGHSH, CDR2 LQKENI. The CDR3 protein is CASSPMRQEGSDTQYF. CDR3 DNA: TGTGCCAGCTCACCGATGAGACAGGAGGGTTCAGATACGCAGTATTTT. Variable domain in full (rest from reference TRBV18 and TRBJ2-3): NAGVMQNPRHLVRRRGQEARLRCSPMKGHSHVYWYRQLPEEGLKFMVYLQKENIIDESGMPKERFSAEFPKEGPSILRIQQVVRGDSAAYFCASSPMRQEGSDTQYFGPGTRLTVL.

The chain joins TRBV6-6 to TRBJ2-3, with 7 bases fitting TRBD2. From germline, CDR1 is MNHNY and CDR2 SVGAGI (reference sequence). J gave up 6 bases and V 5 bases, and 2 bases lay outside the gene matches. The CDR3 totals 12 residues. The CDR3 sequence is CASSRGVDTQYF. For the CDR3, the DNA is TGTGCCAGCAGTCGGGGGGTGGATACGCAGTATTTT.

This clone came up once. The chain employs TRBV10-3 and TRBJ2-7, with TRBD1 identical over 7 bases. Losses at the gene ends were 4 bases for V and 0 bases for J; bases not matched to a gene: 9. The CDR3 has 16 amino acids. The germline gives CDR1 ENHRY, CDR2 SYGVKD. The CDR3 reads CAISVPPGQNSYEQYF. As DNA, the CDR3 is TGTGCCATCAGTGTACCCCCGGGACAGAACTCCTACGAGCAGTACTTC.

The V call is TRBV7-2, the J call TRBJ2-5; 11 bases are shared with TRBD1. Germline CDR1 is SGHTA and CDR2 is FQGNSA. The length of the CDR3 is 15 residues. V shed 3 bases, J shed 5 bases, and the junction held 5 bases outside the gene matches. CDR3 in amino acids: CASSFGQGAWETQYF. CDR3 coding DNA: TGTGCCAGCAGCTTCGGACAGGGGGCCTGGGAGACCCAGTACTTC.

The chain has TRBV9 and TRBJ1-1; the D gene is possibly TRBD1 (5 bases). V was clipped by 4 bases and J by 7 bases, with 14 bases between them. Germline lookup yields CDR1 SGDLS and CDR2 YYNGEE. The CDR3 contains 13 residues. In DNA, the CDR3 is TGTGCCAGCAGCCTAGGGGCCGCAGGTGAAGCTTTCTTT. Protein: CASSLGAAGEAFF.

The chain employs TRBV10-3 and TRBJ1-2; D is undetermined. From germline, CDR1 is ENHRY and CDR2 SYGVKD. The germline V and J ends were trimmed by 4 bases and 4 bases, with 10 bases remaining between them. There are 13 residues in the CDR3. DNA of the CDR3: TGTGCCATCAGTGGGGTTATGGGCTATGGCTACACCTTC. This encodes CAISGVMGYGYTF.

This chain connects TRBV4-3 to TRBJ2-7; D gene ambiguous. Germline CDR1 reads LGHNA; CDR2 reads YSLEER. V was cut by 4 bases and J by 6 bases, with 7 bases left in between. The CDR3 loop spans 11 amino acids. CDR3 coding DNA: TGCGCCAGCAGCCGCCCCGGCGAGCAGTACTTC. Encoded protein: CASSRPGEQYF.

The genes are TRBV6-5 and TRBJ1-5; 7 nucleotides line up with TRBD1. J gave up 2 bases and V 6 bases, and 7 bases lay outside the gene matches. This CDR3 spans 15 amino acids. CDR1 and CDR2 from the germline V gene are MNHEY and SVGAGI. The CDR3: CASRQGIWGNQPQHF. CDR3 DNA sequence: TGTGCCAGCAGACAGGGGATATGGGGCAATCAGCCCCAGCATTTT.

This clone was seen a handful of times. V usage is TRBV5-1 and J usage is TRBJ2-1, with a weak D call TRBD2 (6 bases). V dropped 4 bases and J dropped 2 bases, with 16 bases sitting between them. The CDR3 runs 16 residues. The germline V gene has CDR1 SGHRS and CDR2 YFSETQ. CDR3 sequence (DNA): TGCGCCAGCAGCCCGAGGGAGGTGGGGACCTACAATGAGCAGTTCTTC. Protein product: CASSPREVGTYNEQFF.

DNA of the CDR3: TGTGCCAGCAGTGACGTCCCGGGACAGGGGCTAGCGGGAGGCTCCTACAATGAGCAGTTCTTC. Its translation: CASSDVPGQGLAGGSYNEQFF. V gene TRBV6-4 combines with J gene TRBJ2-1; tentatively, D is TRBD2 (11 bases). This CDR3 is built from 21 residues. The germline V gene has CDR1 MRHNA and CDR2 SNTAGT. Trimming took 2 bases from V and 0 from J, leaving 26 bases between them.

This chain links TRBV4-1 with TRBJ1-1; unclear D gene. The ends were cut back, 1 base at V and 6 bases at J, with 9 bases in the middle. The V gene's germline CDR1 is MGHRA and CDR2 YSYEKL. The CDR3 spans 13 residues. CDR3 residues: CASSQALGPEAFF. DNA of the CDR3: TGCGCCAGCAGCCAAGCGTTGGGCCCTGAAGCTTTCTTT.

V and J are TRBV14 and TRBJ2-3, with 9 bases matching TRBD1. CDR3 length: 18 residues. With 5 bases clipped from V and 8 bases from J, the junction kept 20 bases outside the gene matches. Germline V lookup: CDR1 SGHDN, CDR2 FVKESK. The CDR3 loop is CASSFLRGQGPSSGTQYF. The CDR3 DNA is TGTGCCAGCAGCTTCCTAAGGGGACAGGGTCCATCATCTGGTACGCAGTATTTT. Filled out from reference TRBV14 and TRBJ2-3, the complete variable domain reads EAGVTQFPSHSVIEKGQTVTLRCDPISGHDNLYWYRRVMGKEIKFLLHFVKESKQDESGMPNNRFLAERTGGTYSTLKVQPAELEDSGVYFCASSFLRGQGPSSGTQYFGPGTRLTVL.

CDR3 coding DNA: TGTGCCAGCAGTGTAACAGCGGCTAGCACAGATACGCAGTATTTT. It specifies CASSVTAASTDTQYF. V is TRBV6-4 and J is TRBJ2-3, with D possibly being TRBD2 (5 bases). Trimming removed 4 bases from V and 0 bases from J, with 11 bases in between. Germline-derived CDR1 and CDR2 are MRHNA and SNTAGT. This CDR3 is 15 amino acids long.

This clone was seen just once. The chain carries TRBV9 and TRBJ1-1; 7 bases are a match to TRBD1. This CDR3 has 15 residues. J gave up 0 bases and V 4 bases, and 6 bases lay outside the gene matches. Germline CDR1 and CDR2: SGDLS and YYNGEE. For the CDR3, the DNA is TGTGCCAGCAGCCTGGGGGGACAGTTGAACACTGAAGCTTTCTTT. Its protein product is CASSLGGQLNTEAFF.

The CDR3 bases are TGTGCCAGCAGCTTAGAGTCTAGCTTAAAGCAGTACTTC. Amino acids: CASSLESSLKQYF. The V and J genes are TRBV5-5 and TRBJ2-7; D possibly corresponds to TRBD2 (5 bases). The CDR3 is 13 residues long. The germline gives CDR1 SGHKS, CDR2 YYEKEE (reference sequence). Trimming removed 2 bases at V and 8 bases at J, with 14 bases between.

This chain connects TRBV6-5 to TRBJ2-6; 8 bases are a match to TRBD1. With 6 bases clipped from V and 2 bases from J, the junction kept 3 bases outside the gene matches. The CDR3 runs to 15 residues. Germline V gene sequence: CDR1 MNHEY, CDR2 SVGAGI. The CDR3 protein is CASRRTGTGANVLTF. The CDR3 region has the DNA TGTGCCAGCAGGCGGACAGGGACTGGGGCCAACGTCCTGACTTTC.

This chain connects TRBV20-1 to TRBJ2-1, with D tentatively TRBD2 (5 bases). The CDR3 extends over 11 amino acids. Between the trimmed V and J ends, which lost 5 bases and 10 bases, there was a span of 12 bases. Germline V CDR1 and CDR2: DFQATT, SNEGSKA (reference sequence). CDR3 nucleotide sequence: TGCAGTGCTCTTCGGACTGAGGAGCAGTTCTTC. Protein: CSALRTEEQFF.